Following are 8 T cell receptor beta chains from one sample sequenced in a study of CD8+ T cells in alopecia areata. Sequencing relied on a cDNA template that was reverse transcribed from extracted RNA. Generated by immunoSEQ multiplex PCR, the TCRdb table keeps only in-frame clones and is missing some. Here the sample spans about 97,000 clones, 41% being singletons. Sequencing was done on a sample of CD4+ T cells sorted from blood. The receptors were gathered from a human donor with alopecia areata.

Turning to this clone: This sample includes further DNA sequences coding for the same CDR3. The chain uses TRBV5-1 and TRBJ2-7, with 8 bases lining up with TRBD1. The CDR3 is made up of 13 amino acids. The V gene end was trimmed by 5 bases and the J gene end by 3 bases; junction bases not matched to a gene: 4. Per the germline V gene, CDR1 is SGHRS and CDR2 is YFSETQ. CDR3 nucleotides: TGCGCCAGCAGACCTGGGACAGGCTACGAGCAGTACTTC. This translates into CASRPGTGYEQYF.

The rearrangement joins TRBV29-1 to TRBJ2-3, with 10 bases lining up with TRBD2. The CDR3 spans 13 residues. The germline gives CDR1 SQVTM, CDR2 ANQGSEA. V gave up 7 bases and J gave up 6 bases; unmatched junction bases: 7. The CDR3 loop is CSGKREGPDTQYF. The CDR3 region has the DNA TGCAGCGGTAAGCGGGAGGGCCCCGATACGCAGTATTTT.

CDR3 residues: CASSLGPQGGYTF. The CDR3 DNA sequence: TGCGCCAGCAGCTTGGGGCCTCAGGGGGGCTACACCTTC. The chain combines TRBV5-1 with TRBJ1-2; weak D call: TRBD1 (6 bases). Germline CDR1 is SGHRS and CDR2 is YFSETQ. With 0 bases removed from V and 8 bases from J, the gap between germline ends came to 11 bases. The CDR3 has 13 amino acids. Full variable domain (outside the CDR3, taken from reference TRBV5-1 and TRBJ1-2): KAGVTQTPRYLIKTRGQQVTLSCSPISGHRSVSWYQQTPGQGLQFLFEYFSETQRNKGNFPGRFSGRQFSNSRSEMNVSTLELGDSALYLCASSLGPQGGYTFGSGTRLTVV.

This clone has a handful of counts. CDR3 bases: TGTGCCAGCAGTGACCAGAAGGGGCTTTTTGAGACCCAGTACTTC. Translating gives CASSDQKGLFETQYF. The chain has TRBV2 and TRBJ2-5, with a tentative D call TRBD1 (5 bases). From germline, CDR1 is SNHLY and CDR2 FYNNEI. CDR3 size: 15 residues. The V end lost 3 bases, the J end lost 5 bases, and 16 bases lay between the germline ends. The full variable domain, rest sourced from reference TRBV2 and TRBJ2-5, is EPEVTQTPSHQVTQMGQEVILRCVPISNHLYFYWYRQILGQKVEFLVSFYNNEISEKSEIFDDQFSVERPDGSNFTLKIRSTKLEDSAMYFCASSDQKGLFETQYFGPGTRLLVL.

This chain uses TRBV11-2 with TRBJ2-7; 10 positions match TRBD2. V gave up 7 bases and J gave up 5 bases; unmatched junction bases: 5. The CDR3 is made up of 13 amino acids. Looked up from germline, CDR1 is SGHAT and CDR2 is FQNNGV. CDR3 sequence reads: CASNSGLANEQYF. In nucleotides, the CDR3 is TGTGCCAGCAATTCGGGACTAGCGAACGAGCAGTACTTC.

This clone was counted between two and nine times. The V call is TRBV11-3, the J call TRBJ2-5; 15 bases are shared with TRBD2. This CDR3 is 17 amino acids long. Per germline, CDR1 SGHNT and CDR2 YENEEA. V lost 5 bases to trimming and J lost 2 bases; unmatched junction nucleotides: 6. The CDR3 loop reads CASSPGLAGGPQETQYF. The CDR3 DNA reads TGTGCCAGCAGCCCTGGACTAGCGGGAGGGCCTCAAGAGACCCAGTACTTC. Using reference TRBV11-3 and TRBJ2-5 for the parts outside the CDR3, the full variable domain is EAGVVQSPRYKIIEKKQPVAFWCNPISGHNTLYWYLQNLGQGPELLIRYENEEAVDDSQLPKDRFSAERLKGVDSTLKIQPAELGDSAVYLCASSPGLAGGPQETQYFGPGTRLLVL.

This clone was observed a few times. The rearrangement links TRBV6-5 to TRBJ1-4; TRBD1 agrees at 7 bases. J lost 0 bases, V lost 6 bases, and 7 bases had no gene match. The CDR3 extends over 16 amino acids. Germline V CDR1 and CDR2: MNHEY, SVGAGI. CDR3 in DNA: TGTGCCAGCAGGTACAGGGGCGGCTCAACTAATGAAAAACTGTTTTTT. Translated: CASRYRGGSTNEKLFF.

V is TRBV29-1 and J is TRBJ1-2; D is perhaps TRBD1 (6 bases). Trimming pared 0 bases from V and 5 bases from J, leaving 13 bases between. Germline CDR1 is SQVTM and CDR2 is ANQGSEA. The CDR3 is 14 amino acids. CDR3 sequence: CSVEDQGLGYGYTF. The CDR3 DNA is TGCAGCGTTGAAGATCAGGGGCTGGGATATGGCTACACCTTC. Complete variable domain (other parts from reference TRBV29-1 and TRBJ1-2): SAVISQKPSRDICQRGTSLTIQCQVDSQVTMMFWYRQQPGQSLTLIATANQGSEATYESGFVIDKFPISRPNLTFSTLTVSNMSPEDSSIYLCSVEDQGLGYGYTFGSGTRLTVV.